Shown below are 18 T cell receptor beta chains from a single sample sequenced in a study of CD8 T cells in Susac syndrome. RNA totalling about 0.45 to 1 ug underwent reverse transcription with random hexamers. TCRdb re-called the immunoSEQ multiplex PCR reads with MiXCR, one entry per CDR3 protein. The repertoire holds about 300,000 distinct CDR3 sequences, 92% seen once, with approximately 0.065% in the top ten. The sequencing sample was made of CD4+ T cells from PBMCs. These receptors were taken from a human donor with multiple sclerosis.

V usage is TRBV7-2 and J usage is TRBJ2-3; 7 nucleotides match TRBD2. This CDR3 has 17 residues. Germline V gene sequence: CDR1 SGHTA, CDR2 FQGNSA. The V segment lost 5 bases and the J segment 4 bases; nucleotides outside the gene matches: 15. CDR3 in amino acids: CASSPQTSRLAADTQYF. CDR3 DNA: TGTGCCAGCAGCCCGCAGACTTCAAGACTAGCAGCAGATACGCAGTATTTT.

This clonotype was seen only once. The rearrangement uses TRBV5-6 and TRBJ2-7; D is unclear. Germline CDR1 SGHDT, CDR2 YYEEEE. The germline V and J ends were trimmed by 4 bases and 4 bases, with 6 bases remaining between them. The CDR3 is 11 amino acids. In DNA, the CDR3 is TGTGCCAGCAGCGGAATTTACGAGCAGTACTTC. This gives the protein CASSGIYEQYF.

The rearrangement joins TRBV27 to TRBJ2-5, with TRBD2 matching 9 bases. Germline V CDR1 and CDR2: MNHEY, SMNVEV (reference sequence). The trim removed 6 bases at V and 2 bases at J, leaving 10 bases unmatched. The CDR3 is 16 residues long. For the CDR3, the DNA is TGTGCCAGCAGAGGGTTTCCTAGCGGGGTACAAGAGACCCAGTACTTC. Translated: CASRGFPSGVQETQYF.

The CDR3 spells CATSAGTGFTGELFF. In DNA form, the CDR3 reads TGTGCCACCAGTGCCGGGACAGGGTTCACCGGGGAGCTGTTTTTT. J is TRBJ2-2 and V is TRBV24-1, with 9 bases identical to TRBD1. The germline CDR1 and CDR2 sequences are KGHDR and SFDVKD. The CDR3 covers 15 residues. Trimming cost V 5 bases and J 4 bases; bases outside gene matches: 4.

The CDR3: CAVRRDRTTYEQYF. In nucleotides, the CDR3 is TGTGCCGTCAGAAGGGACAGGACAACCTACGAGCAGTACTTC. J is TRBJ2-7 and V is TRBV6-5, with TRBD1 identical over 8 bases. V was clipped by 11 bases and J by 2 bases; unmatched bases: 11. The CDR3 totals 14 residues. The germline gives CDR1 MNHEY, CDR2 SVGAGI.

The chain combines TRBV29-1 with TRBJ2-1; the match to TRBD2 covers 7 bases. The CDR3 has 13 amino acids. Germline lookup yields CDR1 SQVTM and CDR2 ANQGSEA. Trimming removed 7 bases from V and 3 bases from J; junction bases left unmatched: 6. The CDR3 is CSGGGVYYNEQFF. CDR3 bases: TGCAGCGGTGGGGGGGTATACTACAATGAGCAGTTCTTC.

The chain has TRBV5-1 and TRBJ2-2; D call uncertain. The CDR3 loop spans 15 amino acids. In germline, CDR1 is SGHRS, CDR2 YFSETQ. V was trimmed by 4 bases and J by 5 bases, leaving 15 bases between them. Written as DNA, the CDR3 is TGCGCCAGCAGCCTCCGGACGGAAAGGACCGGGGAGCTGTTTTTT. As protein: CASSLRTERTGELFF.

The CDR3 nucleotides read TGCAGTGCTAGAGGGTCCCAGGGCGATGGTGCACCCCTCCACTTT. Its translation is CSARGSQGDGAPLHF. The gene calls are TRBV20-1 and TRBJ1-6; TRBD1 is a possible D gene (5 bases). Germline assignment: CDR1 DFQATT and CDR2 SNEGSKA (reference sequence). This CDR3 spans 15 amino acids. With 1 base removed from V and 11 bases from J, the gap between germline ends came to 18 bases.

This clonotype appeared once. The chain joins TRBV12-3 or TRBV12-4 to TRBJ2-1; 9 bases agree with TRBD2. The CDR3 loop spans 14 amino acids. V shed 5 bases, J shed 4 bases, and the junction held 3 bases outside the gene matches. CDR3 bases: TGTGCCAGCAGTCCTAGCGGGGAGTACAATGAGCAGTTCTTC. Amino acids: CASSPSGEYNEQFF.

This rearrangement joins TRBV3-1 to TRBJ1-6, with D maybe TRBD1 (5 bases). This CDR3 has 15 amino acids. Germline CDR1 reads LGHDT; CDR2 reads YNNKEL (reference sequence). Trimming removed 1 base from V and 2 bases from J, with 6 bases in between. In DNA, the CDR3 is TGTGCCAGCAGCCAAGGGGGGGCCTATAATTCACCCCTCCACTTT. Its protein product is CASSQGGAYNSPLHF.

This chain links TRBV23-1 with TRBJ2-7; TRBD1 might be the D (5 bases). TRBV23-1 counts as an open reading frame of uncertain function. The CDR3 totals 15 residues. Trimming left V 4 bases short and J 5 bases short, with 18 bases between. The CDR3 is CASSLRLGARDEQYF. In DNA form, the CDR3 reads TGCGCCAGCAGTCTTAGGCTAGGGGCGCGCGACGAGCAGTACTTC.

The V call is TRBV3-1, the J call TRBJ2-1; no firm D call. The CDR3 sequence is 16 residues long. V lost 4 bases to trimming and J lost 4 bases, with 17 bases between them. CDR1 is LGHDT, CDR2 YNNKEL, per germline (reference sequence). The CDR3 nucleotides are TGTGCCAGCAGCCGAAGCCCGGCGGTTCGTTACAATGAGCAGTTCTTC. Amino acids: CASSRSPAVRYNEQFF.

The V call is TRBV7-3, the J call TRBJ2-3, with TRBD2 matching 7 bases. V was clipped by 5 bases and J by 0 bases; unmatched bases: 14. Per germline, CDR1 SGHTA and CDR2 FQGTGA. The CDR3 is made up of 18 amino acids. The CDR3, as DNA: TGTGCCAGCAGCCCTCTCCCGATACGCGGGGGTAGCACAGATACGCAGTATTTT. This encodes CASSPLPIRGGSTDTQYF.

In its sample, this clonotype was seen a few times. The chain recombines TRBV19 with TRBJ1-5; 8 bases align to TRBD1. V was pared by 3 bases and J by 4 bases, with 8 bases of the junction left unmatched. Per germline, CDR1 LNHDA and CDR2 SQIVND (reference sequence). The CDR3 length is 16 residues. CDR3 in DNA: TGTGCCAGTAGTATCTTAGACAGGGGTCGGAATCAGCCCCAGCATTTT. This sequence encodes CASSILDRGRNQPQHF.

The chain is built from TRBV5-6 and TRBJ1-2; possible D gene TRBD1, 5 bases. V gave up 1 base and J gave up 0 bases, with 16 bases separating them. Germline CDR1 and CDR2: SGHDT and YYEEEE. The CDR3 runs 17 residues. The CDR3 loop reads CASSLKRDLGTNYGYTF. CDR3 nucleotide sequence: TGTGCCAGCAGCTTGAAAAGGGACCTCGGGACTAACTATGGCTACACCTTC. Drawing the rest from reference TRBV5-6 and TRBJ1-2, the complete variable domain is DAGVTQSPTHLIKTRGQQVTLRCSPKSGHDTVSWYQQALGQGPQFIFQYYEEEERQRGNFPDRFSGHQFPNYSSELNVNALLLGDSALYLCASSLKRDLGTNYGYTFGSGTRLTVV.

The count of this clonotype is one. V and J are TRBV19 and TRBJ2-1; 9 nucleotides line up with TRBD1. Germline-derived CDR1 and CDR2 are LNHDA and SQIVND (reference sequence). CDR3 size: 16 residues. V lost 4 bases to trimming and J lost 6 bases; unmatched junction nucleotides: 10. In DNA, the CDR3 is TGTGCCAGTAGTAAACCGCCGGGACAGGGAATCAATGAGCAGTTCTTC. Amino acid sequence: CASSKPPGQGINEQFF.

This rearrangement joins TRBV12-3 or TRBV12-4 to TRBJ1-1; D call uncertain. This CDR3 is built from 15 residues. V lost 4 bases and J 2 bases, leaving 14 bases between the germline ends. CDR3 nucleotide sequence: TGTGCCAGCAGTTCTCCGGGAGCATCAAACACTGAAGCTTTCTTT. Its translation is CASSSPGASNTEAFF.

This chain connects TRBV7-9 to TRBJ1-6; tentative D call: TRBD1 (6 bases). V lost 7 bases, J lost 6 bases, and 19 bases lay in between. CDR3 length: 16 amino acids. Germline V gene lookup returns CDR1 SEHNR and CDR2 FQNEAQ (reference sequence). The CDR3 sequence is CASTQGAQGPNSPLHF. DNA of the CDR3: TGTGCCAGCACCCAGGGTGCGCAGGGGCCTAATTCACCCCTCCACTTT.